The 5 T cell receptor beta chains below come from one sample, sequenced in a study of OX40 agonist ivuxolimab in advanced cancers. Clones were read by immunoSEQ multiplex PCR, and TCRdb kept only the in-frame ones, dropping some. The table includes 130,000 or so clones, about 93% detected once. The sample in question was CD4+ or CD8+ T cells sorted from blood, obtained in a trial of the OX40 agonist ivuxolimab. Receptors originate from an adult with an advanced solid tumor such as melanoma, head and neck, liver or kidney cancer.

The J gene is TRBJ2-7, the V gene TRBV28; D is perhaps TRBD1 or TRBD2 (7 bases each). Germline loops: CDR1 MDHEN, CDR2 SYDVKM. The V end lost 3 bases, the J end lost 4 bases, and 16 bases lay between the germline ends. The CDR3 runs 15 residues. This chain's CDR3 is CASSFGARGGYEQYF. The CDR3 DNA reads TGTGCCAGCAGTTTTGGGGCCAGGGGGGGTTACGAGCAGTACTTC. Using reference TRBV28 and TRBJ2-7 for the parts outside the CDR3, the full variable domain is DVKVTQSSRYLVKRTGEKVFLECVQDMDHENMFWYRQDPGLGLRLIYFSYDVKMKEKGDIPEGYSVSREKKERFSLILESASTNQTSMYLCASSFGARGGYEQYFGPGTRLTVT.

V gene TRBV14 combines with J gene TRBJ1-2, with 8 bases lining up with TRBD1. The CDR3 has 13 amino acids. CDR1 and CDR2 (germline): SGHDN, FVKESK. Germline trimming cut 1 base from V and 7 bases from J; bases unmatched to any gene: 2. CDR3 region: CASSQGDRLGYTF. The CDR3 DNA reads TGTGCCAGCAGCCAAGGGGACAGGCTTGGCTACACCTTC.

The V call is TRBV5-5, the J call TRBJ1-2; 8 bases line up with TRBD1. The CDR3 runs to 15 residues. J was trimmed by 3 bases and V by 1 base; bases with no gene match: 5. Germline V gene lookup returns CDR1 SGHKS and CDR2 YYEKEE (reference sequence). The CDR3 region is CASSLQGAGDYGYTF. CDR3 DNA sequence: TGTGCCAGCAGCTTGCAGGGGGCTGGAGACTATGGCTACACCTTC.

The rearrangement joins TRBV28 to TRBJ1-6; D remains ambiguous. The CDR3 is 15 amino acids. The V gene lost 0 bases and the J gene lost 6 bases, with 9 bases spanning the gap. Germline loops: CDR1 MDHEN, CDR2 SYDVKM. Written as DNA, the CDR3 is TGTGCCAGCAGTTTATGGGACCGCCGTAATTCACCCCTCCACTTT. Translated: CASSLWDRRNSPLHF.

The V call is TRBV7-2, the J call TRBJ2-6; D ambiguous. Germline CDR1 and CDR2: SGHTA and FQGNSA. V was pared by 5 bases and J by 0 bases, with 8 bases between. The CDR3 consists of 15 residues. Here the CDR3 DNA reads TGTGCCAGCAGCCCCATAAGCTCTGGGGCCAACGTCCTGACTTTC. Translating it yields CASSPISSGANVLTF.